The 30 T cell receptor beta chains presented below share a single source sample, sequenced in a study of T cell repertoires in cytomegalovirus infection. TCRdb analysed the reads with MiXCR anew, one entry per CDR3 protein. The data show fewer than 200,000 distinct CDR3 sequences, approximately 19% seen once. Sequencing was done on a sample of PBMCs. These receptors all stem from a human donor in good health (CMV status not recorded). Some clones in this sample may be carry-over from other donors' samples.

This clonotype has a handful of counts. This chain links TRBV27 with TRBJ1-5, with a possible D match to TRBD1 (6 bases). The CDR3 totals 13 residues. V lost 3 bases, J lost 5 bases, and 8 bases lay in between. Germline values: CDR1 MNHEY, CDR2 SMNVEV (reference sequence). CDR3 nucleotide sequence: TGTGCCAGCAGTTTTAACAGGGATCAGCCCCAGCATTTT. It codes for CASSFNRDQPQHF.

V usage is TRBV7-2 and J usage is TRBJ2-2, with TRBD2 matching 13 bases. CDR1 and CDR2 (germline): SGHTA, FQGNSA. With V trimmed by 5 bases and J by 4 bases, 7 bases remained unmatched. CDR3 size: 17 residues. CDR3 nucleotide sequence: TGTGCCAGCAGCAAAGGACTAGCGGGGGCTGGCACCGGGGAGCTGTTTTTT. Protein product: CASSKGLAGAGTGELFF.

The rearrangement links TRBV7-2 to TRBJ1-2, with 12 bases matching TRBD1. The CDR3 sequence is 15 residues long. CDR1 and CDR2 from the germline V gene are SGHTA and FQGNSA. V trimming: 0 bases; J trimming: 8 bases; junction bases outside the gene matches: 4. CDR3 sequence reads: CASSLAGQGAGGYTF. Here the CDR3 DNA reads TGTGCCAGCAGCTTAGCGGGACAGGGGGCGGGCGGCTACACCTTC.

This clonotype was detected a few times. The chain uses TRBV18 and TRBJ2-7; 7 bases are a match to TRBD2. CDR3 length equals 18 residues. Germline loops: CDR1 KGHSH, CDR2 LQKENI. Losses at the gene ends were 3 bases for V and 0 bases for J; bases not matched to a gene: 14. CDR3: CASSPGPPGSGSSYEQYF. In nucleotides, the CDR3 is TGTGCCAGCTCACCCGGTCCCCCGGGTAGCGGGTCCTCCTACGAGCAGTACTTC.

This clonotype showed up just a few times. In nucleotides, the CDR3 is TGTGCCAGCACCCCGTGGGTTAGCGGGATGGATGAGCAGTTCTTC. It encodes CASTPWVSGMDEQFF. The genes are TRBV7-3 and TRBJ2-1; 8 bases map to TRBD2. With V trimmed by 7 bases and J by 8 bases, 13 bases remained unmatched. There are 15 residues in the CDR3. The germline V gene encodes CDR1 SGHTA and CDR2 FQGTGA.

The sample holds a few counts of this clonotype. The CDR3, as DNA: TGTGCCAGCAGCTTAGGGACAAACAACGAGCAGTACTTC. Amino acids: CASSLGTNNEQYF. The chain recombines TRBV11-1 with TRBJ2-7; D perhaps matches TRBD1 (5 bases). This CDR3 has 13 residues. V lost 1 base and J lost 5, with 9 bases in between. Germline loops: CDR1 SGHAT, CDR2 FQDESV (reference sequence). Together with reference TRBV11-1 and TRBJ2-7, the CDR3 gives the full variable domain: EAEVAQSPRYKITEKSQAVAFWCDPISGHATLYWYRQILGQGPELLVQFQDESVVDDSQLPKDRFSAERLKGVDSTLKIQPAELGDSAMYLCASSLGTNNEQYFGPGTRLTVT.

This clonotype was detected only a few times. The chain combines TRBV20-1 with TRBJ2-2; D tentatively fits TRBD1 or TRBD2 (5 bases each). The V gene's germline CDR1 is DFQATT and CDR2 SNEGSKA (reference sequence). The CDR3 extends over 14 amino acids. The germline V and J ends were trimmed by 2 bases and 1 base, with 8 bases remaining between them. The CDR3 loop reads CSARSGRNTGELFF. The CDR3 region has the DNA TGCAGTGCTAGATCGGGACGGAACACCGGGGAGCTGTTTTTT.

This clonotype appeared many times. The rearrangement links TRBV12-3 or TRBV12-4 to TRBJ2-7; TRBD1 might be the D (6 bases). V was pared by 2 bases and J by 2 bases, with 13 bases between. This CDR3 has 15 residues. The DNA for the CDR3 is TGTGCCAGCAGTTTACTACGGGACATACCCTACGAGCAGTACTTC. Translation gives CASSLLRDIPYEQYF.

This clonotype has just a few counts. The V and J genes are TRBV7-9 and TRBJ2-7; no definite D call. There are 13 residues in the CDR3. The germline CDR1 and CDR2 sequences are SEHNR and FQNEAQ (reference sequence). Deletions cut 4 bases from V and 3 bases from J, with 10 bases between. CDR3 bases: TGTGCCAGCAGCTCGAGTCTAGACTACGAGCAGTACTTC. It is translated as CASSSSLDYEQYF.

This clonotype was found once. The chain employs TRBV4-3 and TRBJ1-2; D is uncertain. The CDR3 contains 17 residues. Trimming removed 0 bases from V and 5 bases from J, with 19 bases in between. Germline V gene sequence: CDR1 LGHNA, CDR2 YSLEER. CDR3 in DNA: TGCGCCAGCAGCCAAGACCGCAGGAGCACACCGTTGTATGGCTACACCTTC. It encodes CASSQDRRSTPLYGYTF.

This clonotype was observed at least ten times. This chain links TRBV7-6 with TRBJ2-2; the match to TRBD1 covers 8 bases. This CDR3 has 14 amino acids. After removal of 5 bases from V and 7 bases from J, the junction contained 6 bases not matched to a gene. Germline CDR1 and CDR2: SGHVS and FNYEAQ. The CDR3 coding sequence is TGTGCCAGCAGCACTGGACAGGGTCACGGGGAGCTGTTTTTT. Translating gives CASSTGQGHGELFF.

This clonotype occurred many times. V and J are TRBV7-6 and TRBJ2-7; a possible D gene is TRBD1 (6 bases). V gave up 7 bases and J gave up 6 bases, with 16 bases separating them. CDR1 is SGHVS and CDR2 is FNYEAQ in the germline V gene. This CDR3 comprises 13 residues. CDR3 amino acids: CASNSGQLSEQYF. CDR3 DNA: TGTGCCAGCAACTCAGGACAGCTCTCCGAGCAGTACTTC.

Ten or more counts support this clonotype. V gene TRBV29-1 combines with J gene TRBJ2-2; D call uncertain. V was cut by 3 bases and J by 6 bases, with 11 bases left in between. This CDR3 is 13 amino acids long. Germline V gene lookup returns CDR1 SQVTM and CDR2 ANQGSEA. The CDR3 sequence is CSVEASEAGELFF. The CDR3 coding sequence is TGCAGCGTTGAGGCGTCGGAAGCCGGGGAGCTGTTTTTT.

The rearrangement links TRBV6-2 or TRBV6-3 to TRBJ1-5; the D is unclear. The CDR3 is 16 amino acids. In germline, CDR1 is MNHEY, CDR2 SVGEGT. V lost 1 base to trimming and J lost 5 bases, with 15 bases between them. Here the CDR3 DNA reads TGTGCCAGCAGTTACTTGCCCAGTTCCTCGGATCAGCCCCAGCATTTT. Amino acids: CASSYLPSSSDQPQHF.

The chain joins TRBV19 to TRBJ2-3; no clear D gene. Germline CDR1 reads LNHDA; CDR2 reads SQIVND (reference sequence). Between the trimmed V and J ends, which lost 1 base and 2 bases, there was a span of 13 bases. The CDR3 covers 16 residues. The CDR3 nucleotides read TGTGCCAGTAGTATAGTCCCGACGTCACCCACAGATACGCAGTATTTT. Protein sequence: CASSIVPTSPTDTQYF. The entire variable domain, with the rest obtained from reference TRBV19 and TRBJ2-3, is as follows: DGGITQSPKYLFRKEGQNVTLSCEQNLNHDAMYWYRQDPGQGLRLIYYSQIVNDFQKGDIAEGYSVSREKKESFPLTVTSAQKNPTAFYLCASSIVPTSPTDTQYFGPGTRLTVL.

This clonotype was seen a few times. The CDR3 sequence is CASSFGTGGVGYGYTF. CDR3 coding DNA: TGCGCCAGCAGCTTCGGGACAGGGGGTGTCGGCTATGGCTACACCTTC. The chain carries TRBV5-1 and TRBJ1-2; 11 bases map to TRBD1. The CDR3 contains 16 residues. V dropped 2 bases and J dropped 4; count of bases not matched to a gene: 7. CDR1 is SGHRS and CDR2 is YFSETQ in the germline V gene.

This clonotype has a handful of counts. The chain uses TRBV15 and TRBJ2-5, with D maybe TRBD2 (7 bases). V was cut by 8 bases and J by 2 bases, with 9 bases left in between. The germline gives CDR1 LNHNV, CDR2 YYDKDF (reference sequence). The CDR3 has 12 amino acids. The CDR3 loop is CATGRGQETQYF. The CDR3 bases are TGTGCCACCGGGAGGGGGCAAGAGACCCAGTACTTC.

This clonotype occurred a few times. CDR3 sequence (DNA): TGCAGTGCTAGCCCCGGGACTATCAGTACGGGTACGCAGTATTTT. It yields the protein CSASPGTISTGTQYF. This sequence joins TRBV20-1 and TRBJ2-3; 7 bases map to TRBD2. The CDR3 length is 15 residues. V was pared by 3 bases and J by 8 bases, with 14 bases of the junction left unmatched. From germline, CDR1 is DFQATT and CDR2 SNEGSKA (reference sequence).

This clonotype was seen at least ten times. The rearrangement uses TRBV7-6 and TRBJ2-3, with TRBD1 matching 12 bases. This CDR3 is built from 20 residues. Per germline, CDR1 SGHVS and CDR2 FNYEAQ. With 5 bases clipped from V and 0 bases from J, the junction kept 15 bases outside the gene matches. The CDR3 coding sequence is TGTGCCAGCAGCACCGGAACCGGGACAGGGGGCCCTTCTAGCACAGATACGCAGTATTTT. Translated: CASSTGTGTGGPSSTDTQYF.

This clonotype was counted many times. The chain links TRBV7-8 to TRBJ2-7, with TRBD1 as a possible D gene (6 bases). Looked up from germline, CDR1 is SGHVS and CDR2 is FQNEAQ. V was cut by 4 bases and J by 5 bases, with 15 bases left in between. CDR3 size: 14 residues. CDR3 nucleotides: TGTGCCAGCAGCTGGGACACCCCTGGCGACGAGCAGTACTTC. It is translated as CASSWDTPGDEQYF.

The chain uses TRBV12-3 or TRBV12-4 and TRBJ1-1; tentatively, D is TRBD1 (6 bases). The V end lost 3 bases, the J end lost 3 bases, and 11 bases lay between the germline ends. The CDR3 has 14 amino acids. The CDR3 sequence is CASSFDRTYTEAFF. The CDR3 nucleotides are TGTGCCAGCAGTTTCGACAGGACTTACACTGAAGCTTTCTTT.

This clonotype was seen a few times. This chain's CDR3 is CASSGTDSSYEQYF. The CDR3 coding sequence is TGTGCCAGTAGTGGGACGGACAGCTCCTACGAGCAGTACTTC. J is TRBJ2-7 and V is TRBV19; perhaps TRBD1 as D (6 bases). The length of the CDR3 is 14 residues. Germline V gene sequence: CDR1 LNHDA, CDR2 SQIVND (reference sequence). Between the trimmed V and J ends, which lost 5 bases and 0 bases, there was a span of 11 bases. The full variable domain, its missing parts supplied by reference TRBV19 and TRBJ2-7, is DGGITQSPKYLFRKEGQNVTLSCEQNLNHDAMYWYRQDPGQGLRLIYYSQIVNDFQKGDIAEGYSVSREKKESFPLTVTSAQKNPTAFYLCASSGTDSSYEQYFGPGTRLTVT.

This rearrangement joins TRBV28 to TRBJ2-2; TRBD2 matches at 12 bases. The CDR3 totals 16 residues. V was clipped by 3 bases and J by 4 bases; unmatched bases: 3. Germline V CDR1 and CDR2: MDHEN, SYDVKM. The CDR3 sequence is CASSFVLAGGTGELFF. CDR3 DNA: TGTGCCAGCAGTTTCGTACTAGCGGGAGGCACCGGGGAGCTGTTTTTT.

This chain links TRBV9 with TRBJ1-1; no clear D gene. Trimming cost V 0 bases and J 1 base, with 7 bases left between them. Germline V lookup: CDR1 SGDLS, CDR2 YYNGEE. This CDR3 is 14 amino acids long. The CDR3 is CASSVEAQNTEAFF. Here the CDR3 DNA reads TGTGCCAGCAGCGTAGAAGCCCAGAACACTGAAGCTTTCTTT.

The table lists this clonotype with a count of one. The V gene is TRBV9, the J gene TRBJ1-5; D remains ambiguous. Germline V CDR1 and CDR2: SGDLS, YYNGEE. The CDR3 loop spans 13 amino acids. The V end lost 4 bases, the J end lost 4 bases, and 9 bases lay between the germline ends. The CDR3 sequence is CASSPWDNQPQHF. In DNA, the CDR3 is TGTGCCAGCAGCCCTTGGGATAATCAGCCCCAGCATTTT.

This clonotype was recorded many times. This rearrangement joins TRBV19 to TRBJ2-7, with TRBD2 matching over 8 bases. The CDR3 runs 13 residues. The germline V gene encodes CDR1 LNHDA and CDR2 SQIVND (reference sequence). V was pared by 11 bases and J by 3 bases, with 9 bases of the junction left unmatched. The CDR3 spells CAAAAGGGYEQYF. The CDR3 bases are TGTGCCGCGGCGGCGGGGGGCGGCTACGAGCAGTACTTC. Together with reference TRBV19 and TRBJ2-7, the CDR3 gives the full variable domain: DGGITQSPKYLFRKEGQNVTLSCEQNLNHDAMYWYRQDPGQGLRLIYYSQIVNDFQKGDIAEGYSVSREKKESFPLTVTSAQKNPTAFYLCAAAAGGGYEQYFGPGTRLTVT.

Worth noting for this clonotype: A junction end diverges from the germline sequence, so it may reflect a read error. This rearrangement joins TRBV27 to TRBJ2-3; D is undetermined. CDR3 length: 14 residues. Germline V gene sequence: CDR1 MNHEY, CDR2 SMNVEV (reference sequence). CDR3 in amino acids: CASSFHIGADAQYF. CDR3 DNA sequence: TGTGCCAGCAGTTTCCACATCGGCGCAGATGCGCAGTATTTT.

This clonotype has a count of ten or more. The chain has TRBV7-9 and TRBJ1-5, with D perhaps TRBD1 (5 bases). From germline, CDR1 is SEHNR and CDR2 FQNEAQ (reference sequence). The V and J ends lost 2 bases and 5 bases respectively, with 10 bases between them. CDR3 length equals 14 residues. CDR3 amino acids: CASSLMGGDQPQHF. The DNA of the CDR3 is TGTGCCAGCAGCTTAATGGGGGGGGATCAGCCCCAGCATTTT.

The chain employs TRBV5-6 and TRBJ2-2; D remains unclear. In germline, CDR1 is SGHDT, CDR2 YYEEEE. The V end lost 0 bases, the J end lost 3 bases, and 6 bases lay between the germline ends. This CDR3 spans 14 amino acids. The CDR3 protein is CASSLGWDTGELFF. CDR3 coding DNA: TGTGCCAGCAGCTTGGGATGGGACACCGGGGAGCTGTTTTTT.

The V gene is TRBV10-3, the J gene TRBJ2-7, with 7 bases aligning to TRBD2. CDR3 length: 15 residues. J was trimmed by 6 bases and V by 2 bases; bases with no gene match: 10. The germline V gene encodes CDR1 ENHRY and CDR2 SYGVKD. The CDR3 sequence: CAISEVGSGGGEQYF. CDR3 sequence (DNA): TGTGCCATCAGTGAGGTCGGCAGTGGCGGGGGCGAGCAGTACTTC.